The subject of this entry is one T cell receptor beta chain. Antigen: not known. The sample originates from a study of T cells in localized non-small cell lung cancer. Findings of the study overall: Adjacent uninvolved lung had the highest clonality, suggesting focused antigen responses.

V lost 3 bases and J lost 6, with 17 bases in between. The CDR3 loop spans 15 amino acids. In germline, CDR1 is MDHEN, CDR2 SYDVKM. The repertoire was sequenced with immunoSEQ multiplex PCR; TCRdb's copy has only in-frame clones and lacks some. The sample contains some 30,000 clones, about 90% of which appear only once. This receptor was obtained from a man aged 40 to 75 with stage II lung adenocarcinoma. V and J are TRBV28 and TRBJ1-1; D perhaps matches TRBD1 (5 bases). The specimen was PBMCs, collected before any cancer treatment. CDR3 in amino acids: CASSLHMGGPPEAFF. The CDR3 coding sequence is TGTGCCAGCAGTTTGCATATGGGGGGACCCCCTGAAGCTTTCTTT.